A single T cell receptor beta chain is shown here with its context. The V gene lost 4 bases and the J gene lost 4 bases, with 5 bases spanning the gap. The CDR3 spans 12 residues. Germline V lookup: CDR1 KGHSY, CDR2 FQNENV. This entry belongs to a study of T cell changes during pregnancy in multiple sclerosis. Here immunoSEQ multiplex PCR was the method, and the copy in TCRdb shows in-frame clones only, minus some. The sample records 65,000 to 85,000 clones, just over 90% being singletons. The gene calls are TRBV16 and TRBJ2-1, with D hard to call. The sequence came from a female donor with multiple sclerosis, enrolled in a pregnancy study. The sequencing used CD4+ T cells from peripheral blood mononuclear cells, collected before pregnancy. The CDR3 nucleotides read TGTGCCAGCAGCCGTCAATACAATGAGCAGTTCTTC. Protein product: CASSRQYNEQFF.